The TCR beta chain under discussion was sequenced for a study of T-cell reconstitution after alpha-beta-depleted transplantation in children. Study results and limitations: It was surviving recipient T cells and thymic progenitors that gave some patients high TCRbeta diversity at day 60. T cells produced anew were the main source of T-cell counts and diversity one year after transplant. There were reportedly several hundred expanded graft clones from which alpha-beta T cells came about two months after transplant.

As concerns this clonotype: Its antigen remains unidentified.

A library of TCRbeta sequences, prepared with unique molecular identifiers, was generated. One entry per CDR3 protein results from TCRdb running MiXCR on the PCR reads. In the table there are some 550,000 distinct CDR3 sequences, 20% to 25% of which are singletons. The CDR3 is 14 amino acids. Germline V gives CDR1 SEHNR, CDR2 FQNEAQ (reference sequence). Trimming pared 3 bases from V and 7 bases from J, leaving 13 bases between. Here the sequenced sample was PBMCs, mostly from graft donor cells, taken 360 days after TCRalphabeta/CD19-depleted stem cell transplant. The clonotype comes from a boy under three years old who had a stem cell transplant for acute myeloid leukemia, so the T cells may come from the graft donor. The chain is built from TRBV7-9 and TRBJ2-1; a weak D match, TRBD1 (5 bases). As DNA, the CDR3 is TGTGCCAGCAGCTTGGCCGTAGGGGTTAATGAGCAGTTCTTC. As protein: CASSLAVGVNEQFF. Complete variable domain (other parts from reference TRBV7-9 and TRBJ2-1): DTGVSQNPRHKITKRGQNVTFRCDPISEHNRLYWYRQTLGQGPEFLTYFQNEAQLEKSRLLSDRFSAERPKGSFSTLEIQRTEQGDSAMYLCASSLAVGVNEQFFGPGTRLTVL.